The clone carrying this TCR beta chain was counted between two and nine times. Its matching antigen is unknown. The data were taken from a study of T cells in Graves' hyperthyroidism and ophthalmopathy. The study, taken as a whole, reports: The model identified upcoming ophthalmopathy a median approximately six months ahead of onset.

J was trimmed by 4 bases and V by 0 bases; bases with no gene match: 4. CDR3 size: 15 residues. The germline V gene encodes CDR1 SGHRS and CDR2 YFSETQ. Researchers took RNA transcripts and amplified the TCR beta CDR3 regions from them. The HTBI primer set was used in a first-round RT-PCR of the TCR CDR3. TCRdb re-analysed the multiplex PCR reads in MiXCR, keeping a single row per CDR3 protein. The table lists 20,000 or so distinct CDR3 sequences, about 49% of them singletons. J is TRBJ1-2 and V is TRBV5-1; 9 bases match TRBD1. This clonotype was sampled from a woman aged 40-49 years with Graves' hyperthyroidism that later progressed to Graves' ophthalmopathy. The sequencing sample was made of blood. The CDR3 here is CASSLEGTGLYGYTF. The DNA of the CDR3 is TGCGCCAGCAGCTTGGAAGGGACAGGGCTCTATGGCTACACCTTC.